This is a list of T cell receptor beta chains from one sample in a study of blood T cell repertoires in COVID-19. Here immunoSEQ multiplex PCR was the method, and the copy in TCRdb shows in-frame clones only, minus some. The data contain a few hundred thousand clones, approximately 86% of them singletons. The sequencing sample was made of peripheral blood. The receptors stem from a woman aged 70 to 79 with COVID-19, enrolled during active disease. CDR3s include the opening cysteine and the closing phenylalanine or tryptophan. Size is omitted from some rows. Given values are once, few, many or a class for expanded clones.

CDR3: CASRRRTGNDDNFGVVYTF
J: TRBJ1-2
size: -
V: TRBV4-1

CDR3: CASSFGGGPQETQYF
J: TRBJ2-5
size: -
V: TRBV5-8

CDR3: CASSLRQGREQPQHF
J: TRBJ1-5
size: -
V: TRBV5-6

CDR3: CASSRGQGTETQYF
J: TRBJ2-5
size: -
V: TRBV28

CDR3: CASCGLAENTEAFF
J: TRBJ1-1
size: -
V: TRBV28

CDR3: CATSRDPSTYGYTF
J: TRBJ1-2
size: -
V: TRBV15

CDR3: CASSFLTDGTQYF
J: TRBJ2-5
size: once
V: TRBV7-2

CDR3: CSAGGDSDNTEAFF
J: TRBJ1-1
size: -
V: TRBV20-1

CDR3: CASSLYQSQGARVPAVYEQYF
J: TRBJ2-7
size: -
V: TRBV27

CDR3: CASSTPGQRPDTQYF
J: TRBJ2-3
size: -
V: TRBV19

CDR3: CASSQDSTGNYGYTF
J: TRBJ1-2
size: few
V: TRBV3-1/TRBV3-2

CDR3: CSATGHYGYTF
J: TRBJ1-2
size: once
V: TRBV20-1

CDR3: CASSRGGAGDTQYF
J: TRBJ2-3
size: once
V: TRBV3-1/TRBV3-2

CDR3: CASSLHRASYEQYF
J: TRBJ2-7
size: -
V: TRBV27

CDR3: CASSSGLAGGPGKNIQYF
J: TRBJ2-4
size: once
V: TRBV5-4

CDR3: CASSNRLGPSSYNSPLHF
J: TRBJ1-6
size: -
V: TRBV21-1

CDR3: CASSPGVRGYTF
J: TRBJ1-2
size: -
V: TRBV5-8

CDR3: CASIRTGGGPTEAFF
J: TRBJ1-1
size: -
V: TRBV21-1

CDR3: CASSPLDRLYEQYF
J: TRBJ2-7
size: -
V: TRBV9

CDR3: CASSLTGTGRFNEQFF
J: TRBJ2-1
size: -
V: TRBV11-2

CDR3: CASSWEGNYGYTF
J: TRBJ1-2
size: -
V: TRBV5-1

CDR3: CASSESARGHSDYGYTF
J: TRBJ1-2
size: -
V: TRBV10-2

CDR3: CAWSLPGGNTDTQYF
J: TRBJ2-3
size: few
V: TRBV30

CDR3: CASSLGRVETQYF
J: TRBJ2-5
size: -
V: TRBV13

CDR3: CTSSQETTVIPRQGRSTGELFF
J: TRBJ2-2
size: few
V: TRBV1

CDR3: CASSQTRVYEQYF
J: TRBJ2-7
size: -
V: TRBV27

CDR3: CASSGTHNSNQPQHF
J: TRBJ1-5
size: -
V: TRBV19

CDR3: CASTLDSYGYTF
J: TRBJ1-2
size: -
V: TRBV19

CDR3: CASSLDTNYGYTF
J: TRBJ1-2
size: -
V: TRBV28

CDR3: CASSLSIPVGDTEAFF
J: TRBJ1-1
size: -
V: TRBV27

CDR3: CASKGQKNTEAFF
J: TRBJ1-1
size: -
V: TRBV27

CDR3: CASSISLPLGQAYEQYF
J: TRBJ2-7
size: -
V: TRBV19

CDR3: CASSLEGTGGAGYTF
J: TRBJ1-2
size: -
V: TRBV7-2

CDR3: CASSLVSSPLHF
J: TRBJ1-6
size: -
V: TRBV7-2

CDR3: CASSLRDSPTDTQYF
J: TRBJ2-3
size: -
V: TRBV7-3

CDR3: CASSAVPGHSYEQYF
J: TRBJ2-7
size: -
V: TRBV5-1

CDR3: CASSLTSGPSNEQFF
J: TRBJ2-1
size: -
V: TRBV5-1

CDR3: CASSGQVFYGYTF
J: TRBJ1-2
size: -
V: TRBV9

CDR3: CASSSQTGYQETQYF
J: TRBJ2-5
size: -
V: TRBV28

CDR3: CAISDGSTEAFF
J: TRBJ1-1
size: -
V: TRBV10-3

CDR3: CATSGRTGLEAFF
J: TRBJ1-1
size: -
V: TRBV24-1